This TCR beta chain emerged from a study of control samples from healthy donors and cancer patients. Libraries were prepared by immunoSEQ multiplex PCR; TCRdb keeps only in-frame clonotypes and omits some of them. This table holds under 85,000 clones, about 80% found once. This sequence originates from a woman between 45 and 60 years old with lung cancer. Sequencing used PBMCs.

The CDR3 spells CASSLYLGGSDTEAFF. The CDR3 DNA reads as TGTGCCAGCAGCCTATACCTGGGGGGGAGTGACACTGAAGCTTTCTTT. The chain recombines TRBV3-1 (or the pseudogene TRBV3-2) with TRBJ1-1, with D maybe TRBD1 (5 bases). The V end was cut by 4 bases, the J end by 3 bases, with 18 bases between. Per germline, CDR1 LGHDT and CDR2 YNNKEL (reference sequence). The CDR3 sequence is 16 residues long.